This TCR beta chain is drawn from a study of cytomegalovirus exposure and HLA in healthy donors. In the case of this clone: What it recognizes is unknown.

V lost 0 bases and J lost 4, with 13 bases in between. Germline V gene lookup returns CDR1 KGHSH and CDR2 LQKENI. This CDR3 is built from 16 residues. Study conclusions and caveats: The authors listed approximately 150 TCR beta chains as cytomegalovirus-associated.

The data were produced by immunoSEQ multiplex PCR, yet TCRdb's version contains in-frame clones alone and is incomplete. The sample has over 150,000 clones, around 88% seen once. This clonotype was obtained from a man younger than 30 in good health and CMV-seropositive. The sequencing sample was made of PBMCs. This sequence joins TRBV18 and TRBJ1-5; D remains unclear. The CDR3 sequence is CASSPPGGGWNQPQHF. The CDR3, as DNA: TGTGCCAGCTCACCACCCGGTGGCGGCTGGAATCAGCCCCAGCATTTT. Based on the CDR3 plus reference TRBV18 and TRBJ1-5, the full variable domain is NAGVMQNPRHLVRRRGQEARLRCSPMKGHSHVYWYRQLPEEGLKFMVYLQKENIIDESGMPKERFSAEFPKEGPSILRIQQVVRGDSAAYFCASSPPGGGWNQPQHFGDGTRLSIL.